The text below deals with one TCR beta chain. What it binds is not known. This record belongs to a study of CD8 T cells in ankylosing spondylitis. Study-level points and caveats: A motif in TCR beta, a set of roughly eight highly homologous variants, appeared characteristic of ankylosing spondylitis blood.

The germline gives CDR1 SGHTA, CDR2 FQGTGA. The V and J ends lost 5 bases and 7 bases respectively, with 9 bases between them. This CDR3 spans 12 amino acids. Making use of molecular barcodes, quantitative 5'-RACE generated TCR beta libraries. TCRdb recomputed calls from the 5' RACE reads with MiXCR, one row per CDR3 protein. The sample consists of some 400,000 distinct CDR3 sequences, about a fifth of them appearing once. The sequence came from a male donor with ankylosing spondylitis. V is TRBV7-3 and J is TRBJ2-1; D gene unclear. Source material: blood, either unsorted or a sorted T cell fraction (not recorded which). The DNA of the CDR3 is TGTGCCAGCAGCGCTACTGGGAATGAGCAGTTCTTC. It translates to CASSATGNEQFF.